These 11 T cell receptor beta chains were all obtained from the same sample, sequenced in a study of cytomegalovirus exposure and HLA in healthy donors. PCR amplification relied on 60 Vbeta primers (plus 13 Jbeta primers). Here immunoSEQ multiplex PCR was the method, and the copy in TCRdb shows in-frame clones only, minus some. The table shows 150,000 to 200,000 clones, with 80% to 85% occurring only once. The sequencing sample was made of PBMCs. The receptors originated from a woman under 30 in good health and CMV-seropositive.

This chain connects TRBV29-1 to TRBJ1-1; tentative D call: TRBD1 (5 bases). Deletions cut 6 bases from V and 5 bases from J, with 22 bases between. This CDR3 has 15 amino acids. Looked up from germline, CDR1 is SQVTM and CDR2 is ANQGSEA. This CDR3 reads CSVPTVGWRGTEAFF. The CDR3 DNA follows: TGCAGCGTCCCCACGGTGGGCTGGAGGGGAACTGAAGCTTTCTTT. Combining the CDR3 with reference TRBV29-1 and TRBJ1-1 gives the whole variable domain SAVISQKPSRDICQRGTSLTIQCQVDSQVTMMFWYRQQPGQSLTLIATANQGSEATYESGFVIDKFPISRPNLTFSTLTVSNMSPEDSSIYLCSVPTVGWRGTEAFFGQGTRLTVV.

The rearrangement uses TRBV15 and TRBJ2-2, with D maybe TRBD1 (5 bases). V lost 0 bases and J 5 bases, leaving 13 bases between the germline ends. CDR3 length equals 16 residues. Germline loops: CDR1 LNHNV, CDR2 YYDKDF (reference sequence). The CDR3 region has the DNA TGTGCCACCAGCAGAGAGGGATTAGCAGGGACCGGGGAGCTGTTTTTT. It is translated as CATSREGLAGTGELFF.

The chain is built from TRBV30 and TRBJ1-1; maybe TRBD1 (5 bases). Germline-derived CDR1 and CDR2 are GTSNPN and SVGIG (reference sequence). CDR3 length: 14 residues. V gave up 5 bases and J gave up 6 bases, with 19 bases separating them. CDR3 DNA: TGTGCCTGGGGCTACAGCGGCCGGGGGGCTGAAGCTTTCTTT. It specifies CAWGYSGRGAEAFF.

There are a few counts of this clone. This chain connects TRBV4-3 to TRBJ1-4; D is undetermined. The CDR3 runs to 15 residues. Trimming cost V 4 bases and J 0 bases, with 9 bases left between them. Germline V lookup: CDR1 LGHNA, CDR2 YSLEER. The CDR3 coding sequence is TGCGCCAGCAGCCGCTCCGCAGCAACTAATGAAAAACTGTTTTTT. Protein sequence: CASSRSAATNEKLFF.

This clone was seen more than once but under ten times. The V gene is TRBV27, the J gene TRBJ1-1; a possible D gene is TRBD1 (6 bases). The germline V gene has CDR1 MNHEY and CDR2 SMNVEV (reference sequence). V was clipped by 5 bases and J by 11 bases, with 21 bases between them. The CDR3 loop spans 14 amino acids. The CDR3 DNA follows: TGTGCCAGCAGTCCGGCCGGGACAATCGGTTCGGCTTTCTTT. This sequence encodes CASSPAGTIGSAFF.

This CDR3 is CASSFGRGEKLFF. CDR3 in DNA: TGTGCCAGCAGTTTTGGCAGGGGCGAAAAACTGTTTTTT. This sequence joins TRBV28 and TRBJ1-4; perhaps TRBD1 as D (6 bases). Deletions cut 3 bases from V and 8 bases from J, with 10 bases between. The CDR3 is 13 amino acids. Looked up from germline, CDR1 is MDHEN and CDR2 is SYDVKM.

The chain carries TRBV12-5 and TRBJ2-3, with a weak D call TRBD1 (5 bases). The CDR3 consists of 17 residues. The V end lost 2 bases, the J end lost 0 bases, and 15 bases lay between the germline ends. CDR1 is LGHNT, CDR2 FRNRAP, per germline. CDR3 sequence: CASGLSPYAGSTDTQYF. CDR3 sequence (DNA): TGTGCTAGTGGTTTGTCCCCTTACGCAGGGAGCACAGATACGCAGTATTTT.

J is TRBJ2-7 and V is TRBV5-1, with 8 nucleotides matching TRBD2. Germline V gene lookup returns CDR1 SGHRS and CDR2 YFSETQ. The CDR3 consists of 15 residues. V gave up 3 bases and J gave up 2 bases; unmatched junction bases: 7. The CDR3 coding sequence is TGCGCCAGCAGCTGGGGGGCGGGGGGAACCTACGAGCAGTACTTC. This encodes CASSWGAGGTYEQYF.

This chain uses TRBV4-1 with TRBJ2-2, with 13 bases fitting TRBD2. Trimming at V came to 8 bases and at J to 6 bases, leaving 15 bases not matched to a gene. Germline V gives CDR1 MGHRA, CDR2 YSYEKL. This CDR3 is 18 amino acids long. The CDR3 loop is CASVGGTSGAKGSGELFF. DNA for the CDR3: TGCGCCAGCGTTGGAGGGACTAGCGGGGCGAAAGGCTCCGGGGAGCTGTTTTTT.

CDR3 sequence (DNA): TGTGCCAGCAGCTTAAACCTCGACAGGGCTCATGGCTACACCTTC. Its protein is CASSLNLDRAHGYTF. This chain connects TRBV7-8 to TRBJ1-2; 7 nucleotides agree with TRBD1. The CDR3 is made up of 15 amino acids. The trim removed 2 bases at V and 6 bases at J, leaving 9 bases unmatched. The germline gives CDR1 SGHVS, CDR2 FQNEAQ.

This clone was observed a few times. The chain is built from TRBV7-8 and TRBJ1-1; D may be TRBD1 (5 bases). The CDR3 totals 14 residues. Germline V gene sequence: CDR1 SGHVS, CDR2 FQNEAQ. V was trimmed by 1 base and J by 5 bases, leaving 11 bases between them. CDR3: CASSLDPGRTEAFF. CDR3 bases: TGTGCCAGCAGCTTAGATCCAGGGCGGACTGAAGCTTTCTTT.